Included here is one T cell receptor (beta chain) sequence, with context. Its specificity is unknown. The data originate from a study of identical twins. V was clipped by 3 bases and J by 5 bases, with 13 bases between them. The germline CDR1 and CDR2 sequences are LNHDA and SQIVND (reference sequence). This CDR3 is built from 14 residues. Via MiXCR, TCRdb re-called the 5' RACE reads, giving one row per CDR3 protein. The table has approximately 250,000 distinct CDR3 sequences, 6.5% seen once; the top ten hold 13% to 15%. Study findings and constraints: Interpretation of the results relied on cross-sectional statistical analysis and not on following the same donors.

Every sampled donor was Caucasian and healthy. The same data also went into a second study, on T cells expressing NK-cell markers. That source notes: Among a handful of donors, these clonotypes also ranked first in the CD3+CD56-NKG2C+ fraction. The study did not resolve the HCMV specificity of expanded NKG2C+ T cell clones.

Sequenced sample: CD8+ T cells sorted from blood. J is TRBJ2-5 and V is TRBV19; maybe TRBD2 (5 bases). This sequence originates from a young woman in good health. The CDR3 loop is CASSMFLAGETQYF. The CDR3 nucleotides read TGTGCCAGTAGTATGTTCCTAGCTGGGGAGACCCAGTACTTC.